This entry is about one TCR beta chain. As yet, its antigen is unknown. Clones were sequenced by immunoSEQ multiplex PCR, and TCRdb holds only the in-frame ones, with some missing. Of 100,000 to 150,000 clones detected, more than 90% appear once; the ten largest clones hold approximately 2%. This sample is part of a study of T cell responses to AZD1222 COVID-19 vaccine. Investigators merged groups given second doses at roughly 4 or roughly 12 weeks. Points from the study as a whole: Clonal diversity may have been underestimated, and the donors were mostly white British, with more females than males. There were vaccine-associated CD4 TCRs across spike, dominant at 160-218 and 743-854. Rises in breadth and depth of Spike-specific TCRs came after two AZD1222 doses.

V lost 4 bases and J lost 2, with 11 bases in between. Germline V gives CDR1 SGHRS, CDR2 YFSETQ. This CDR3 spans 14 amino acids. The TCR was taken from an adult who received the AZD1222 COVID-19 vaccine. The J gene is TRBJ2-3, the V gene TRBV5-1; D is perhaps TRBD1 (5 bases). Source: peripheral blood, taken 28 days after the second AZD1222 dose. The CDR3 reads CASSQRQHTDTQYF. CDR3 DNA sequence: TGCGCCAGCAGCCAGCGACAGCACACAGATACGCAGTATTTT. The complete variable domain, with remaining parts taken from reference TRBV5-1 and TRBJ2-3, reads KAGVTQTPRYLIKTRGQQVTLSCSPISGHRSVSWYQQTPGQGLQFLFEYFSETQRNKGNFPGRFSGRQFSNSRSEMNVSTLELGDSALYLCASSQRQHTDTQYFGPGTRLTVL.